This T cell receptor (beta chain) was sequenced in a study of OX40 agonist ivuxolimab in advanced cancers. This CDR3 is 15 amino acids long. From germline, CDR1 is MNHEY and CDR2 SMNVEV (reference sequence). V was clipped by 5 bases and J by 6 bases; unmatched bases: 9. Clones were sequenced by immunoSEQ multiplex PCR, and TCRdb holds only the in-frame ones, with some missing. The sample has roughly 62,000 clones, over 80% seen once. V usage is TRBV27 and J usage is TRBJ1-4, with 7 bases fitting TRBD1. The source material was CD4+ or CD8+ T cells sorted from blood, sampled in a trial of the OX40 agonist ivuxolimab. The receptor was derived from an adult with an advanced solid tumor such as melanoma, head and neck, liver or kidney cancer. The CDR3 protein is CASSNSAGTDEKLFF. CDR3 sequence (DNA): TGTGCCAGCAGTAACTCCGCGGGGACAGATGAAAAACTGTTTTTT.